The 32 T cell receptor delta chains in this list originate from one sample, sequenced in a study of gamma-delta chains in newborns, infants, children. TCRdb re-processed the reads via CATT. This table holds about 9,000 delta-chain clones, about 3.3% found once. The specimen sequenced was blood. The receptor source for this set is a child who was a newborn, infant or young child, either healthy, febrile or measles-vaccinated (not recorded which).

This clone was seen only a few times. A read error may explain this, as a much larger clone is one base away. The sample holds other DNA sequences that translate to the same CDR3. The rearrangement uses TRAV29/DV5 and TRDJ1, with 11 bases lining up with TRDD3. The CDR3 is 18 residues long. Germline loops: CDR1 NSMFDY, CDR2 ISSIKDK. The CDR3 coding sequence is TGCGCAGCAAGCGAGAGTTGGGGGATACGCCCTTACACCGATAAACTCATCTTT. Protein: CAASESWGIRPYTDKLIF. Using reference TRAV29/DV5 and TRDJ1 for the parts outside the CDR3, the full variable domain is DQQVKQNSPSLSVQEGRISILNCDYTNSMFDYFLWYKKYPAEGPTFLISISSIKDKNEDGRFTVFLNKSAKHLSLHIVPSQPGDSAVYFCAASESWGIRPYTDKLIFGKGTRVTVEP.

This clone has a handful of counts. TCRdb has a much larger clone's protein, which differs at residue 16 from the translation of this DNA, likely because of a read error; what is shown is the protein translated from the DNA. The rearrangement links TRDV2 to TRDJ3, with 9 bases identical to TRDD3. The CDR3 is 18 amino acids. From germline, CDR1 is GEAIGNYY and CDR2 EKD. The CDR3 sequence is CACDVLGESSWDTRQIFF. In DNA form, the CDR3 reads TGTGCCTGTGACGTACTGGGGGAGAGCTCCTGGGACACCCGACAGATTTTTTTC.

There are a few counts of this clone. The chain carries TRDV2 and TRDJ3; 9 nucleotides align to TRDD3. CDR1 is GEAIGNYY, CDR2 EKD, per germline. V trimming: 2 bases; J trimming: 0 bases; junction bases outside the gene matches: 7. The CDR3 covers 19 residues. CDR3 nucleotides: TGTGCCTGTGACAACGTACTGGGGGAAGGCTCCTGGGACACCCGACAGATGTTTTTC. Protein product: CACDNVLGEGSWDTRQMFF.

The V and J genes are TRDV2 and TRDJ3; a weak D match, TRDD3 (6 bases). CDR3 size: 19 residues. Trimming took 3 bases from V and 0 from J, leaving 17 bases between them. CDR1 is GEAIGNYY and CDR2 is EKD in the germline V gene. The CDR3 DNA follows: TGTGCCTGTGACCCTACCCTGGGGCTAGGCTCCTGGGACACCCGACAGATGTTTTTC. It is translated as CACDPTLGLGSWDTRQMFF.

About this clone itself: A read error likely explains this, since a far larger clone differs by one base. The same CDR3 is also encoded by other DNA sequences in this sample. The chain carries TRDV2 and TRDJ3, with D tentatively TRDD3 (6 bases). Looked up from germline, CDR1 is GEAIGNYY and CDR2 is EKD. The CDR3 is made up of 19 amino acids. The CDR3 DNA is TGCGCCTGTGACACCGTGGGGATTCGGAGCTCCTGGGACACCCGACAGATGTTTTTC. This encodes CACDTVGIRSSWDTRQMFF.

The rearrangement uses TRDV2 and TRDJ1; 13 nucleotides match TRDD3. Trimming cost V 3 bases and J 4 bases; bases outside gene matches: 4. The CDR3 loop spans 15 amino acids. The V gene's germline CDR1 is GEAIGNYY and CDR2 EKD. CDR3 DNA: TGTGCCTGTGACTACTGGGGGATACGCGGCGATAAACTCATCTTT. This gives the protein CACDYWGIRGDKLIF.

This clone is labeled medium-sized. The chain recombines TRDV2 with TRDJ1, with 11 nucleotides matching TRDD3. This CDR3 has 17 amino acids. Germline trimming cut 3 bases from V and 2 bases from J; bases unmatched to any gene: 10. Germline CDR1 reads GEAIGNYY; CDR2 reads EKD. CDR3: CACDVLGDRDRTDKLIF. DNA of the CDR3: TGTGCCTGTGACGTACTGGGGGATAGAGACCGTACCGATAAACTCATCTTT.

This clone has only a few counts. Just one base apart from a much larger clone, this may be a read error. The chain links TRDV2 to TRDJ1, with D unresolved. Germline V lookup: CDR1 GEAIGNYY, CDR2 EKD. V gave up 3 bases and J gave up 0 bases, with 13 bases separating them. The CDR3 contains 15 residues. The CDR3, as DNA: TGTGCCTGTGACGTACTGTGGATCTACACCGATAAACTCATCTTT. This translates into CACDVLWIYTDKLIF.

By share, this clone ranks as medium-sized. The chain links TRDV2 to TRDJ3, with 13 nucleotides matching TRDD3. CDR3 size: 20 residues. Unmatched junction bases numbered 9, after V lost 3 bases and J lost 2 bases. Per germline, CDR1 GEAIGNYY and CDR2 EKD. The CDR3 sequence: CACDSYWGIRGTWDTRQMFF. DNA for the CDR3: TGTGCCTGTGACTCGTACTGGGGGATACGGGGGACCTGGGACACCCGACAGATGTTTTTC.

On this clone: TCRdb attributes to this sequence the protein of a much larger clone, which differs from the DNA translation at residue 4; a read error is likely, and the protein displayed is translated from the DNA. The chain recombines TRDV2 with TRDJ3, with 7 bases identical to TRDD3. The J gene was not available in TCRdb and was assigned here by matching the DNA to germline segments. The CDR3 sequence is 17 residues long. Germline CDR1 is GEAIGNYY and CDR2 is EKD. V shed 5 bases and J 0 bases; nucleotides not matched to a gene: 6. The CDR3 coding sequence is TGTGCCTGTGGCAGTACTGGGGACTCCTGGGACACCCGACAGATGTTTTTC. Protein product: CACGSTGDSWDTRQMFF.

This clone occurred a few times. This could be a read error, since a much larger clone is one nucleotide away. The sample carries other DNA sequences with the same CDR3. The genes are TRDV2 and TRDJ1, with 10 bases aligning to TRDD3. The J segment lost 2 bases and the V segment lost 7 bases, leaving 9 bases of the junction unmatched. The CDR3 extends over 15 amino acids. The V gene's germline CDR1 is GEAIGNYY and CDR2 EKD. The CDR3 DNA is TGTGCCTGCGACTTACTACTGGGGGATACCGATAAACTCATCTTT. Amino acids: CACDLLLGDTDKLIF.

Of note for this clone: TCRdb's entry gives the protein of a much larger clone, which mismatches this DNA's translation at residue 4, likely from a read error; the protein reported here is translated from the DNA. The chain recombines TRDV2 with TRDJ2; 7 bases are a match to TRDD3. Germline V gene sequence: CDR1 GEAIGNYY, CDR2 EKD. The length of the CDR3 is 18 residues. Trimming cost V 6 bases and J 0 bases; bases outside gene matches: 15. DNA for the CDR3: TGTGCCTGTAACAGGCTGGGGGCCTCCACGGCTTTGACAGCACAACTCTTCTTT. This sequence encodes CACNRLGASTALTAQLFF.

By frequency in the sample, this clone is medium-sized (0.01 to 0.1%). This sample also contains other DNA sequences that code for the same CDR3. The rearrangement links TRDV2 to TRDJ3; D is ambiguous. CDR1 is GEAIGNYY, CDR2 EKD, per germline. Deletions cut 0 bases from V and 0 bases from J, with 11 bases between. This CDR3 is built from 18 residues. CDR3 amino acids: CACDTAAARSWDTRQMFF. The DNA for the CDR3 is TGTGCCTGTGACACCGCGGCGGCCCGCTCCTGGGACACCCGACAGATGTTTTTC.

Comments on this clone: This likely reflects a read error, since a far larger clone is one base away. The same CDR3 is also encoded by other DNA sequences in this sample. V and J are TRDV2 and TRDJ1, with 10 nucleotides matching TRDD3. This CDR3 contains 13 residues. Germline CDR1 is GEAIGNYY and CDR2 is EKD. Trimming removed 1 base from V and 6 bases from J; junction bases left unmatched: 1. The CDR3 region is CACDTWGIHKLIF. The CDR3 DNA reads as TGTGCCTGTGACACTTGGGGGATACATAAACTCATCTTT.

By share, this clone counts as medium-sized (0.01 to 0.1%). The V call is TRDV2, the J call TRDJ2; TRDD3 matches 7 bases. Germline V lookup: CDR1 GEAIGNYY, CDR2 EKD. The CDR3 length is 16 residues. V was clipped by 3 bases and J by 6 bases; unmatched bases: 12. CDR3 bases: TGTGCCTGTGACTCTATTTCGTACTGGGGCCCAGCACAACTCTTCTTT. Encoded protein: CACDSISYWGPAQLFF.

In its sample, this clone ranks as medium-sized. The gene calls are TRDV2 and TRDJ3, with D hard to call. V was shortened by 0 bases and J by 0 bases, with 8 bases between the two germline ends. Germline CDR1 and CDR2: GEAIGNYY and EKD. This CDR3 has 17 residues. CDR3 DNA sequence: TGTGCCTGTGACACCGCGGCCGGCTCCTGGGACACCCGACAGATGTTTTTC. This gives the protein CACDTAAGSWDTRQMFF.

Comment on this clone: This DNA's translation and the protein TCRdb lists, from a much larger clone, do not match at residue 5, likely due to a read error; the protein shown is translated from the DNA. The V and J genes are TRDV2 and TRDJ3, with 9 bases fitting TRDD3. Germline CDR1 reads GEAIGNYY; CDR2 reads EKD. V lost 3 bases, J lost 0 bases, and 5 bases stayed unmatched. The CDR3 length is 18 residues. The CDR3 sequence is CACDAVLGDSWDTRQMFF. CDR3 in DNA: TGTGCCTGTGACGCCGTACTGGGGGACTCCTGGGACACCCGACAGATGTTTTTC.

This clone was seen more than once but under ten times. The protein given by TCRdb reflects a much larger clone and differs at residue 15 from this DNA's translation, likely from a read error; the protein shown is the DNA's translation. The gene calls are TRDV2 and TRDJ1; 9 bases line up with TRDD3. Germline V gene data show CDR1 as GEAIGNYY and CDR2 as EKD. CDR3 size: 17 residues. The CDR3 DNA reads as TGTGCCTGTGACACCGTCGGGGATACGTCCTACACCGATAAACACATCTTT. This translates into CACDTVGDTSYTDKHIF.

This clone was counted between two and nine times. The rearrangement links TRDV2 to TRDJ2, with D maybe TRDD3 (6 bases). CDR1 is GEAIGNYY and CDR2 is EKD in the germline V gene. The CDR3 runs 15 residues. V was trimmed by 0 bases and J by 7 bases, leaving 14 bases between them. The CDR3: CACDTVGGTQAQLFF. Here the CDR3 DNA reads TGTGCCTGTGACACCGTGGGGGGTACGCAAGCACAACTCTTCTTT.

For this clone: The same CDR3 is also encoded by other DNA sequences in this sample. The V gene is TRDV1, the J gene TRDJ2, with 13 bases lining up with TRDD3. CDR3 length equals 20 residues. CDR1 is TSWWSYY, CDR2 QGS, per germline. The J segment lost 3 bases and the V segment lost 0 bases, leaving 10 bases of the junction unmatched. Written as DNA, the CDR3 is TGTGCTCTTGGGGAACTGGGCGGGTTACTGGGGGATACGGTGACAGCACAACTCTTCTTT. Amino acid sequence: CALGELGGLLGDTVTAQLFF.

A note on this clone: Germline and junction disagree at one end, which may indicate a read error. V is TRDV2 and J is TRDJ3; 11 bases are shared with TRDD3. Here the J gene was assigned by germline matching of the DNA, as TCRdb has none. Germline CDR1 is GEAIGNYY and CDR2 is EKD. The CDR3 has 20 amino acids. CDR3 sequence: CACDPLLGDIPSWGTRQMFF. The CDR3 region has the DNA TGTGCCTGTGACCCCCTACTGGGGGATATTCCTTCCTGGGGCACCCGACAGATGTTTTTC.

This clone is medium-sized within its sample. The sample carries other DNA sequences with the same CDR3. The chain combines TRDV2 with TRDJ3; 8 bases align to TRDD3. In germline, CDR1 is GEAIGNYY, CDR2 EKD. V shed 0 bases and J 0 bases; nucleotides not matched to a gene: 3. The CDR3 loop spans 18 amino acids. The CDR3: CACDTVWGSSWDTRQMFF. CDR3 coding DNA: TGTGCCTGTGACACCGTCTGGGGGAGCTCCTGGGACACCCGACAGATGTTTTTC.

In the case of this clone: This clone may be a read error of a much larger clone one base away. V usage is TRDV2 and J usage is TRDJ1, with D possibly being TRDD3 (5 bases). CDR1 GEAIGNYY and CDR2 EKD come from the germline V gene. This CDR3 is 11 amino acids long. The CDR3 DNA follows: TGTGCCTGTGCCGACGGGGAGGGTCTCACCTTT. Translation: CACADGEGLTF.

In its sample, this clone was seen a few times. A much larger clone sits a single nucleotide away, making a read error possible. This chain's CDR3 is CACDTVLGDTSSRDTRQMFF. CDR3 coding DNA: TGTGCCTGTGACACTGTACTGGGGGATACAAGCTCCAGGGACACCCGACAGATGTTTTTC. V and J are TRDV2 and TRDJ3; 12 positions match TRDD3. This CDR3 comprises 20 residues. Germline assignment: CDR1 GEAIGNYY and CDR2 EKD.

By its share, this clone is medium-sized (0.01 to 0.1%). The V call is TRDV2, the J call TRDJ1; tentative D call: TRDD3 (6 bases). There are 13 residues in the CDR3. V lost 0 bases, J lost 4 bases, and 8 bases lay in between. Per the germline V gene, CDR1 is GEAIGNYY and CDR2 is EKD. CDR3 amino acids: CACDTWGDDKLIF. The CDR3, as DNA: TGTGCCTGTGACACCTGGGGGGACGATAAACTCATCTTT.

A word on this clone: A much bigger clone sits one base away, suggesting this may be a read error. The sample holds other DNA sequences that translate to the same CDR3. V is TRDV2 and J is TRDJ3; D gene uncertain. Trimming stripped 0 bases from V and 4 bases from J, with 12 bases between. The CDR3 sequence is 17 residues long. In germline, CDR1 is GEAIGNYY, CDR2 EKD. CDR3 in DNA: TGTGCCTGTGACACCGTTTGGAGCTCTTGGGACACCCGACAGATGTTTTTC. Amino acid sequence: CACDTVWSSWDTRQMFF.

As regards this clone: TCRdb's protein sequence differs at residue 15 from the translated DNA; the protein presented here follows the DNA. The chain links TRDV2 to TRDJ1; 9 bases fit TRDD3. CDR3 size: 17 residues. Germline-derived CDR1 and CDR2 are GEAIGNYY and EKD. The CDR3 sequence is CACDSLLGDQYTDKPIF. The CDR3 DNA sequence: TGTGCCTGTGACAGTTTACTGGGGGACCAGTACACCGATAAACCCATCTTT.

This clone was picked up a small number of times. The translation of this DNA and the TCRdb protein of a much larger clone differ at residue 3, probably owing to a read error; the protein shown here is translated from the DNA. The chain carries TRDV2 and TRDJ3, with 9 bases aligning to TRDD3. The CDR3 covers 18 residues. Germline V gene lookup returns CDR1 GEAIGNYY and CDR2 EKD. CDR3 DNA: TGTGCCAGTGACACCGGGGGATACAGGTCCTGGGACACCCGACAGATGTTTTTC. It codes for CASDTGGYRSWDTRQMFF.

Of note for this clone: The same CDR3 can be traced to other DNA sequences in this sample. The rearrangement links TRDV2 to TRDJ3; 9 positions agree with TRDD3. This CDR3 is built from 20 residues. Germline lookup yields CDR1 GEAIGNYY and CDR2 EKD. V was pared by 0 bases and J by 0 bases, with 8 bases of the junction left unmatched. CDR3 in DNA: TGTGCCTGTGACACCGCGACTGGGGGACCGAGCTCCTGGGACACCCGACAGATGTTTTTC. Amino acids: CACDTATGGPSSWDTRQMFF.

The chain combines TRDV2 with TRDJ3; 13 nucleotides line up with TRDD3. TCRdb is silent on the J gene; assignment here came from matching the DNA to germline. Germline V gives CDR1 GEAIGNYY, CDR2 EKD. This CDR3 has 21 amino acids. The V segment lost 2 bases and the J segment 2 bases; nucleotides outside the gene matches: 11. The chain's CDR3 is CACDKYWGIRASPWDTRQMFF. The CDR3 region has the DNA TGTGCCTGTGACAAATACTGGGGGATACGCGCTAGTCCCTGGGACACCCGACAGATGTTTTTC.

This clone has only a few counts. TCRdb's protein, taken from a much larger clone, differs from this DNA's translation at residue 10, likely owing to a read error; the protein displayed comes from the DNA. The chain has TRDV2 and TRDJ3, with 8 bases that match TRDD3. Germline CDR1 and CDR2: GEAIGNYY and EKD. The J segment lost 2 bases and the V segment lost 6 bases, leaving 11 bases of the junction unmatched. CDR3 length equals 18 residues. The CDR3 region has the DNA TGTGCCTGTAGCGCGCTGGGGGACCTCCCCTGGGACACCCGACAGATGTTTTTC. This codes for CACSALGDLPWDTRQMFF.

Sample share makes this clone medium-sized (0.01 to 0.1%). V gene TRDV1 combines with J gene TRDJ2, with 10 nucleotides matching TRDD3. The CDR3 is 15 amino acids. V trimming: 5 bases; J trimming: 8 bases; junction bases outside the gene matches: 8. CDR1 and CDR2 (germline): TSWWSYY, QGS. CDR3 bases: TGTGCTCTTGGGAGCTTGGGGGATACATCGGCACAACTCTTCTTT. Protein sequence: CALGSLGDTSAQLFF.